The 13 T cell receptor beta chains reported below all come from one sample, sequenced in a study of T cells expressing NK-cell markers. With the 5' RACE reads reprocessed, TCRdb shows one record per CDR3 protein and no DNA. The sample spans over 150,000 distinct CDR3 sequences; the ten largest clones claim around 37%. Sequencing input: blood T cells: a sorted CD56 or NKG2C T cell subset, CD4+ or CD8+ T cells, or bulk PBMC T cells (not recorded which). The receptors stem from a woman aged 45-65 years in good health.

The chain couples TRBV5-1 to TRBJ2-1. CDR1 is SGHRS and CDR2 is YFSETQ in the germline V gene. The CDR3 is 11 residues long. The CDR3 here is CASSLSNEQFF.

The genes are TRBV20-1 and TRBJ1-1; TCRdb's D call of TRBD1 is untestable without DNA. Germline-derived CDR1 and CDR2 are DFQATT and SNEGSKA (reference sequence). The CDR3 has 16 residues. The CDR3 is CSASRPGSSVNTEAFF.

This chain uses TRBV5-1 with TRBJ2-3. Germline V gene lookup returns CDR1 SGHRS and CDR2 YFSETQ. The CDR3 runs 13 residues. The CDR3 here is CASSLEWRDTQYF.

The gene calls are TRBV6-6 and TRBJ2-5; TCRdb picks TRBD1, but there is no DNA to check that call. CDR1 is MNHNY, CDR2 SVGAGI, per germline (reference sequence). The CDR3 extends over 12 amino acids. CDR3 protein: CASSYPGETQYF.

V and J are TRBV4-2 and TRBJ1-1. Germline CDR1 reads LGHNA; CDR2 reads YNFKEQ. The CDR3 is 14 residues long. CDR3 region: CASRWEEGNTEAFF.

The chain uses TRBV6-5 and TRBJ2-5. CDR3 length equals 13 residues. Germline V lookup: CDR1 MNHEY, CDR2 SVGAGI. This CDR3 reads CASSYGWGETQYF.

The chain joins TRBV12-3 or TRBV12-4 to TRBJ2-5; no DNA is available, so the TRBD2 call from TCRdb remains unchecked. This CDR3 is built from 16 residues. The CDR3: CASSLELAGPQETQYF.

The chain couples TRBV6-5 to TRBJ2-2. The CDR3 has 16 amino acids. Germline assignment: CDR1 MNHEY and CDR2 SVGAGI. CDR3 sequence: CASSYSNFESGGELFF.

This rearrangement joins TRBV7-9 to TRBJ1-4; the TCRdb call, TRBD1, lacks DNA for checking. Germline V gene lookup returns CDR1 SEHNR and CDR2 FQNEAQ (reference sequence). There are 14 residues in the CDR3. The CDR3 loop reads CASTVDSYNEKLFF. Drawing the rest from reference TRBV7-9 and TRBJ1-4, the complete variable domain is DTGVSQNPRHKITKRGQNVTFRCDPISEHNRLYWYRQTLGQGPEFLTYFQNEAQLEKSRLLSDRFSAERPKGSFSTLEIQRTEQGDSAMYLCASTVDSYNEKLFFGSGTQLSVL.

This chain's CDR3 is CASSQGPALSYEQYF. This chain joins TRBV4-1 and TRBJ2-7; without DNA, the TCRdb call of TRBD2 cannot be checked. The CDR3 sequence is 15 residues long. Germline CDR1 reads MGHRA; CDR2 reads YSYEKL.

This chain links TRBV29-1 with TRBJ1-2. This CDR3 has 11 residues. Germline lookup yields CDR1 SQVTM and CDR2 ANQGSEA. The CDR3 protein is CSVQGGDGYTF.

The J gene is TRBJ2-5, the V gene TRBV7-2; TCRdb picks TRBD1, but there is no DNA to check that call. The CDR3 spans 13 residues. Germline loops: CDR1 SGHTA, CDR2 FQGNSA. CDR3 loop: CASSLYRGETQYF. Looking up the rest from reference TRBV7-2 and TRBJ2-5 gives the full variable domain: GAGVSQSPSNKVTEKGKDVELRCDPISGHTALYWYRQSLGQGLEFLIYFQGNSAPDKSGLPSDRFSAERTGGSVSTLTIQRTQQEDSAVYLCASSLYRGETQYFGPGTRLLVL.

This chain uses TRBV12-3 or TRBV12-4 with TRBJ2-7; TCRdb calls TRBD1, which cannot be checked without DNA. This CDR3 is built from 15 residues. The CDR3 protein is CASSLQATSSYEQYF.